Below are 10 T cell receptor beta chains sequenced from a single sample in a study of T cell responses to AZD1222 COVID-19 vaccine (dated by TCRdb to about 2021). The receptor library was made with the immunoSEQ multiplex PCR assay. The source is immuneACCESS, and TCRdb retained only in-frame sequences with V and J called. Part of the clones is not carried over; for the studies checked, unresolved V genes explain less than half of this, and the remainder is unexplained. The sample has about 140,000 clones on record, 92% of them singletons. The leading ten clones occupy approximately 4% of the sample. The time point label corresponds to: about 28 days (+/-7) after the second vaccine dose. Source: peripheral blood, taken 28 days after the second AZD1222 dose. The source is an adult who received the AZD1222 COVID-19 vaccine.

The chain recombines TRBV11-2 with TRBJ1-2; D uncertain. Trimming took off 2 bases at V and 7 bases at J, with 17 bases between the two ends. CDR1 SGHAT and CDR2 FQNNGV come from the germline V gene. CDR3 length equals 15 residues. The CDR3 region has the DNA TGTGCCAGCAGCTTAAGAGGCCAAGTGGCTGGTGGCTACACCTTC. Amino acid sequence: CASSLRGQVAGGYTF.

V usage is TRBV6-5 and J usage is TRBJ2-4; TRBD1 agrees at 7 bases. The CDR3 runs 14 residues. Losses at the gene ends were 4 bases for V and 8 bases for J; bases not matched to a gene: 8. Per germline, CDR1 MNHEY and CDR2 SVGAGI. In DNA form, the CDR3 reads TGTGCCAGCAGTTTTGGACAGGTGGGAGACATTCAGTACTTC. This sequence encodes CASSFGQVGDIQYF.

The chain has TRBV2 and TRBJ2-1; D unclear. The germline CDR1 and CDR2 sequences are SNHLY and FYNNEI. The V gene lost 3 bases and the J gene lost 0 bases, with 9 bases spanning the gap. The length of the CDR3 is 15 residues. The CDR3 DNA reads TGTGCCAGCAGTGAGGGCAGGAGCTCCTACAATGAGCAGTTCTTC. Translated, it gives CASSEGRSSYNEQFF.

The chain employs TRBV14 and TRBJ2-1; no clear D. The germline gives CDR1 SGHDN, CDR2 FVKESK. Trimming stripped 2 bases from V and 8 bases from J, with 13 bases between. This CDR3 contains 14 residues. As DNA, the CDR3 is TGTGCCAGCAGCCAAAGGGTATGGTACCATGAGCAGTTCTTC. Amino acids: CASSQRVWYHEQFF.

CDR3 residues: CASGPDTGLLTEAFF. In DNA, the CDR3 is TGTGCCAGCGGCCCCGATACAGGGCTACTGACTGAAGCTTTCTTT. The rearrangement uses TRBV6-2 or TRBV6-3 and TRBJ1-1, with D possibly matching TRBD1 (6 bases). The CDR3 runs to 15 residues. The ends were cut back, 8 bases at V and 5 bases at J, with 21 bases in the middle. CDR1 and CDR2 from the germline V gene are MNHEY and SVGEGT.

The V call is TRBV15, the J call TRBJ1-2; D remains ambiguous. The CDR3 is 13 amino acids. Germline CDR1 is LNHNV and CDR2 is YYDKDF (reference sequence). V lost 0 bases to trimming and J lost 8 bases, with 10 bases between them. The CDR3 coding sequence is TGTGCCACCAGCAGAGATCCGGGTGGGGGCTACACCTTC. Encoded protein: CATSRDPGGGYTF.

The V and J genes are TRBV18 and TRBJ1-6, with 7 nucleotides matching TRBD1. The CDR3 is made up of 18 amino acids. Looked up from germline, CDR1 is KGHSH and CDR2 is LQKENI. The trim removed 2 bases at V and 7 bases at J, leaving 14 bases unmatched. DNA of the CDR3: TGTGCCAGCTCACCAAGTGGTCCGGGACAGCAGTCAAATTCACCCCTCCACTTT. It encodes CASSPSGPGQQSNSPLHF.

The rearrangement joins TRBV6-6 to TRBJ2-7; D not certain. Germline V gives CDR1 MNHNY, CDR2 SVGAGI (reference sequence). Trimming took 6 bases from V and 3 from J, leaving 18 bases between them. This CDR3 has 15 residues. The CDR3 DNA reads as TGTGCCAGCAGACCTCGTGCAGGAGCAAGCTACGAGCAGTACTTC. Its protein product is CASRPRAGASYEQYF.

The sample holds one count of this clone. The V and J genes are TRBV5-4 and TRBJ1-3; D remains ambiguous. Trimming took 0 bases from V and 0 from J, leaving 10 bases between them. The CDR3 is 16 residues long. Per germline, CDR1 SGHNT and CDR2 YYREEE (reference sequence). For the CDR3, the DNA is TGTGCCAGCAGCTTGGCTGGGCAGCACTCTGGAAACACCATATATTTT. Translated: CASSLAGQHSGNTIYF.

CDR3 DNA: TGTGCCAGCAGCGGGGACAGGGAGCCGCTACGAAACACAGATACGCAGTATTTT. Translated: CASSGDREPLRNTDTQYF. This rearrangement joins TRBV28 to TRBJ2-3, with 9 bases lining up with TRBD1. The trim removed 6 bases at V and 2 bases at J, leaving 15 bases unmatched. Germline V gives CDR1 MDHEN, CDR2 SYDVKM. This CDR3 spans 18 amino acids.